The clone carrying this TCR beta chain was counted only a few times. The sample belongs to a study of blood T cell repertoires in COVID-19. For the study at large: Whether acute or convalescent, the COVID-19 samples came from the United States, Italy and Spain. PBMCs, B-cell-depleted T cells, or T cells were the source of the cDNA or gDNA that made up the material.

This CDR3 is built from 14 residues. V was clipped by 8 bases and J by 0 bases, with 11 bases between them. Per germline, CDR1 KGHSH and CDR2 LQKENI. As processed by the authors: Amplified reference gene primers provided the basis for estimating nucleated cell counts. TCRdb's table, derived via immunoSEQ multiplex PCR, lists solely in-frame clones and lacks some. V and J calls plus clone size are reproduced from that table; the DNA served to infer D and trimming. The table lists 200,000 to 250,000 clones, around four fifths of them singletons, with roughly 18% in the top ten. The chain combines TRBV18 with TRBJ1-3; maybe TRBD1 (5 bases). Sequencing used peripheral blood. The TCR comes from a woman older than 75 with active or convalescent COVID-19. This CDR3 is CASEDNLSGNTIYF. CDR3 sequence (DNA): TGTGCCAGCGAGGACAACCTCTCTGGAAACACCATATATTTT.